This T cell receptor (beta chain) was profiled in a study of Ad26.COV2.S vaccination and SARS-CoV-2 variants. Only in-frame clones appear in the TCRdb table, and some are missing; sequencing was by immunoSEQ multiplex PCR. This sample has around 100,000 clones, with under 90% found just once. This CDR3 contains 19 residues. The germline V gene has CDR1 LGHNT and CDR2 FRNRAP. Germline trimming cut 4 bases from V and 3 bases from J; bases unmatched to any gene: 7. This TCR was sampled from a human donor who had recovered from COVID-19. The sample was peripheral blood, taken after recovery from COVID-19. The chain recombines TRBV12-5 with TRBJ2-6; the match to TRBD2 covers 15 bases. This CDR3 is CASGSWTSGRAVGANVLTF. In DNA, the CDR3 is TGTGCTAGTGGTTCGTGGACTAGCGGGAGGGCGGTTGGGGCCAACGTCCTGACTTTC.